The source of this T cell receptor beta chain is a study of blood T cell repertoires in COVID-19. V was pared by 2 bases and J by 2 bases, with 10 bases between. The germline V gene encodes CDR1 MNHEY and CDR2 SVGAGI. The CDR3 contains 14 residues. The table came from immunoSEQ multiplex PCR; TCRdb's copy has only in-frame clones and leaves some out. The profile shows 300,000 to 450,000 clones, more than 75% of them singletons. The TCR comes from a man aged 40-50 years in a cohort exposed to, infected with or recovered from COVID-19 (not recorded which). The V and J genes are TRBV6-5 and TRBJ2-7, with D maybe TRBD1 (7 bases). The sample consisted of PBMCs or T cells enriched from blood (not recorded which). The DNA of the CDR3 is TGTGCCAGCAGTTACCAGGGGGGAACCTACGAGCAGTACTTC. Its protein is CASSYQGGTYEQYF.